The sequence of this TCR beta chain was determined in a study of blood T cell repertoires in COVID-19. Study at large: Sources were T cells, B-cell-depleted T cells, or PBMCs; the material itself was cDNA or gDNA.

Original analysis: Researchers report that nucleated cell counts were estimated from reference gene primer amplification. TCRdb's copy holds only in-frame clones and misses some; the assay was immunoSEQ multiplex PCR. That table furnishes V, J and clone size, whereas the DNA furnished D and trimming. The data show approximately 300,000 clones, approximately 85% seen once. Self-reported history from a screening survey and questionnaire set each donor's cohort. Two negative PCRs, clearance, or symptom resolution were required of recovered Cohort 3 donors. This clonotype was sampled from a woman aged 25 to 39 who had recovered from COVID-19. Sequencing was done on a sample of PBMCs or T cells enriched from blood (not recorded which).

The CDR3 nucleotides are TGTGCCACCCGGGACAGTCCCTACCTTTCGGAAAAACTGTTTTTT. The encoded protein is CATRDSPYLSEKLFF. The chain has TRBV6-5 and TRBJ1-4; TRBD1 aligns across 7 bases. The CDR3 is made up of 15 amino acids. The germline gives CDR1 MNHEY, CDR2 SVGAGI. V trimming: 10 bases; J trimming: 8 bases; junction bases outside the gene matches: 16.